Listed below are T cell receptor beta chains from one sample, sequenced in a study of CD8 T cells in Susac syndrome. Using its own MiXCR run on the immunoSEQ multiplex PCR reads, TCRdb lists one record per CDR3 protein. Of around 170,000 distinct CDR3 sequences in the sample, about 95% were seen once. Specimen: CD8+ T cells from PBMCs. All receptors come from a human donor with multiple sclerosis. The CDR3 runs from the conserved cysteine through the conserved F or W. The order of the fields is CDR3 length, D gene, J gene, V gene, clone size, CDR3 protein, CDR3 DNA. D genes are given only for firm matches. Size is stated for part of the rows, as once, few or many counts, or as a class when the clone is expanded.

15 | . | TRBJ2-1 | TRBV3-1 | . | CASSQPSDAYNEQFF | TGTGCCAGCAGCCAACCCTCGGACGCATACAATGAGCAGTTCTTC
15 | . | TRBJ2-7 | TRBV3-1 | . | CASSLGLTTPYEQYF | TGTGCCAGCAGCCTTGGACTGACAACGCCCTACGAGCAGTACTTC
13 | TRBD1 | TRBJ2-7 | TRBV20-1 | . | CSARDGTAYEQYF | TGCAGTGCTCGAGACGGGACAGCGTACGAGCAGTACTTC
17 | TRBD2 | TRBJ2-5 | TRBV6-1 | . | CASRGLAGRGTQETQYF | TGTGCCAGCAGAGGACTAGCGGGGCGGGGGACGCAAGAGACCCAGTACTTC
16 | TRBD2 | TRBJ2-7 | TRBV29-1 | . | CSVAAGSESSPYEQYF | TGCAGCGTTGCAGCGGGGTCGGAGAGTAGTCCCTACGAGCAGTACTTC
15 | . | TRBJ2-5 | TRBV7-9 | . | CASSAGREVQETQYF | TGTGCCAGCAGCGCTGGCAGGGAGGTTCAAGAGACCCAGTACTTC
17 | . | TRBJ2-3 | TRBV7-9 | . | CASSLIAIVISTDTQYF | TGTGCCAGCAGCTTAATAGCGATCGTGATAAGCACAGATACGCAGTATTTT
14 | . | TRBJ1-2 | TRBV28 | . | CASSLAVTLYGYTF | TGTGCCAGCAGTTTAGCGGTTACGCTCTATGGCTACACCTTC
13 | . | TRBJ2-5 | TRBV7-9 | . | CASSFTGAETQYF | TGTGCCAGCAGCTTTACGGGGGCAGAGACCCAGTACTTC
17 | TRBD1 | TRBJ2-5 | TRBV9 | . | CASSSTGQGASRETQYF | TGTGCCAGCAGCTCTACGGGACAGGGGGCTTCAAGGGAGACCCAGTACTTC
12 | . | TRBJ2-1 | TRBV28 | . | CASSLYVAEQFF | TGTGCCAGCAGCCTTTATGTAGCTGAGCAGTTCTTC
13 | . | TRBJ2-7 | TRBV10-3 | . | CAISGVSSYEQYF | TGTGCCATCAGCGGGGTCAGCTCCTACGAGCAGTACTTC
15 | . | TRBJ1-5 | TRBV4-1 | . | CASSQVGEVSWPQHF | TGCGCCAGCAGCCAAGTCGGGGAGGTGAGTTGGCCCCAGCATTTT
15 | . | TRBJ2-7 | TRBV29-1 | . | CAAEDFGTDGYEQYF | TGCGCCGCTGAGGACTTCGGGACTGACGGGTACGAGCAGTACTTC
14 | . | TRBJ1-5 | TRBV12-3/TRBV12-4 | once | CASSRLLGNQPQHF | TGTGCCAGCAGCCGACTCCTAGGGAATCAGCCCCAGCATTTT
17 | . | TRBJ1-4 | TRBV7-8 | . | CASSSGRQRSTNEKLFF | TGTGCCAGCAGCTCGGGCCGACAGCGCTCAACTAATGAAAAACTGTTTTTT
15 | . | TRBJ1-1 | TRBV12-3/TRBV12-4 | . | CASSHGGVLYTEAFF | TGTGCCAGCAGTCACGGGGGGGTTCTTTACACTGAAGCTTTCTTT
14 | . | TRBJ2-1 | TRBV29-1 | . | CSGEAETRLDEQFF | TGCAGCGGTGAGGCGGAGACGAGGTTGGATGAGCAGTTCTTC
15 | . | TRBJ1-2 | TRBV2 | . | CASSLRPVDMYGYTF | TGTGCCAGCAGCCTAAGGCCAGTAGACATGTATGGCTACACCTTC
15 | TRBD2 | TRBJ2-5 | TRBV5-1 | . | CASSFEGLATETQYF | TGCGCCAGCAGCTTTGAGGGACTAGCTACCGAGACCCAGTACTTC
17 | . | TRBJ1-6 | TRBV15 | . | CATSREVVQGIISPLHF | TGTGCCACCAGCAGAGAGGTGGTTCAGGGGATCATTTCACCCCTCCACTTT
12 | . | TRBJ1-1 | TRBV21-1 | . | CASSKGHAEAFF | TGTGCCAGCAGCAAAGGACACGCTGAAGCTTTCTTT
16 | . | TRBJ2-6 | TRBV7-9 | . | CASNQFGASGANVLTF | TGTGCCAGCAACCAATTCGGGGCATCTGGGGCCAACGTCCTGACTTTC
14 | . | TRBJ2-7 | TRBV27 | . | CASSFGPLRDEQYF | TGTGCCAGCAGTTTTGGCCCCCTCCGTGACGAGCAGTACTTC
16 | TRBD2 | TRBJ2-5 | TRBV27 | . | CASIGLTSGDQETQYF | TGTGCCAGCATTGGGCTGACTAGCGGAGACCAAGAGACCCAGTACTTC
20 | TRBD2 | TRBJ2-3 | TRBV20-1 | . | CSARDFSGGVLEPSTDTQYF | TGCAGTGCTAGGGATTTTAGCGGGGGGGTCCTTGAGCCAAGCACAGATACGCAGTATTTT
13 | TRBD2 | TRBJ2-1 | TRBV4-1 | . | CASSYVSGDEQFF | TGCGCCAGCAGCTATGTTAGCGGGGATGAGCAGTTCTTC
15 | TRBD1 | TRBJ2-4 | TRBV6-1 | . | CASSGDRETINIQYF | TGTGCCAGCAGTGGGGACAGGGAGACGATAAACATTCAGTACTTC
13 | TRBD1 | TRBJ1-2 | TRBV29-1 | . | CSVEGDRAHGYTF | TGCAGCGTTGAAGGGGACAGGGCCCATGGCTACACCTTC
16 | . | TRBJ1-5 | TRBV19 | . | CASSPVGGHRNQPQHF | TGTGCCAGTAGTCCCGTGGGGGGCCACCGCAATCAGCCCCAGCATTTT
8 | . | TRBJ1-6 | TRBV7-9 | . | CASSLQPF | TGTGCCAGCAGCTTACAACCTTTT
13 | TRBD1 | TRBJ2-3 | TRBV5-1 | . | CASSLQGPDTQYF | TGCGCCAGCAGCTTACAGGGGCCCGATACGCAGTATTTT
14 | . | TRBJ2-5 | TRBV11-2 | . | CASSSTRVGETQYF | TGTGCCAGCAGCTCCACGAGAGTGGGAGAGACCCAGTACTTC
15 | TRBD1 | TRBJ1-2 | TRBV4-1 | once | CASSQWIQGDYGYTF | TGCGCCAGCAGCCAATGGATTCAGGGGGACTATGGCTACACCTTC
13 | . | TRBJ1-2 | TRBV21-1 | . | CASRWRELGGYTF | TGTGCCAGCCGCTGGAGGGAACTGGGTGGCTACACCTTC
14 | . | TRBJ2-7 | TRBV20-1 | . | CSATLGGEVYEQYF | TGCAGTGCTACACTTGGGGGAGAAGTCTACGAGCAGTACTTC
15 | . | TRBJ2-1 | TRBV30 | . | CAWSEGFDLYNEQFF | TGTGCCTGGAGCGAAGGGTTCGACCTCTACAATGAGCAGTTCTTC
13 | TRBD2 | TRBJ2-1 | TRBV9 | few | CASSPLAEVEQFF | TGTGCCAGCAGCCCGCTAGCGGAAGTCGAGCAGTTCTTC
12 | . | TRBJ2-1 | TRBV5-1 | once | CASRRGGDEQFF | TGCGCCAGCCGCAGGGGTGGCGATGAGCAGTTCTTC
15 | TRBD1 | TRBJ2-1 | TRBV9 | . | CASSPWGQGYNEQFF | TGTGCCAGCAGCCCGTGGGGACAGGGGTACAATGAGCAGTTCTTC
12 | . | TRBJ2-1 | TRBV29-1 | . | CSVVREFREQFF | TGCAGCGTTGTAAGGGAATTTCGTGAGCAGTTCTTC
15 | . | TRBJ2-1 | TRBV4-2 | . | CASSLGGDAYNEQFF | TGTGCCAGCAGCCTGGGGGGTGACGCCTACAATGAGCAGTTCTTC
18 | TRBD2 | TRBJ2-3 | TRBV11-2 | . | CASSLVWPGRGSADTQYF | TGTGCCAGCAGCTTAGTCTGGCCCGGGAGGGGAAGCGCAGATACGCAGTATTTT
19 | TRBD2 | TRBJ2-1 | TRBV10-3 | . | CAITIETSGPDPSYNEQFF | TGTGCCATCACGATAGAAACTAGCGGACCTGACCCCTCCTACAATGAGCAGTTCTTC
15 | . | TRBJ2-3 | TRBV5-6 | . | CASSLGGGSRDTQYF | TGTGCCAGCAGCTTGGGTGGGGGATCGCGGGATACGCAGTATTTT
14 | TRBD2 | TRBJ2-7 | TRBV30 | . | CAWSSQAGLYEQYF | TGTGCCTGGAGTTCACAAGCGGGACTCTACGAGCAGTACTTC
14 | TRBD1 | TRBJ2-7 | TRBV27 | . | CASSWTGGAYEQYF | TGTGCCAGCAGTTGGACAGGGGGCGCTTACGAGCAGTACTTC
13 | . | TRBJ1-1 | TRBV29-1 | . | CSVGGTMNTEAFF | TGCAGCGTTGGGGGCACCATGAACACTGAAGCTTTCTTT